The 18 T cell receptor beta chains below come from one sample, sequenced in a study of human T cells and chemical hapten exposure. Time point denoted: patch test 1, 2 weeks after DPC sensitization. The treatment is: therapeutic diphenylcyclopropenone sensitization with weekly scalp DPC. TCRdb reanalysed the RACE reads using MiXCR and keeps one entry per CDR3 protein. The profile shows around 110,000 distinct CDR3 sequences, around an eighth of them singletons. Here the sequenced sample was whole blood, taken in connection with sensitization to the hapten diphenylcyclopropenone (DPC). The receptor source for this set is a woman between 50 and 59 years old with alopecia areata. Some clones in this sample may be carry-over from other donors' samples.

This chain connects TRBV7-2 to TRBJ2-2; 8 positions match TRBD2. Germline V gene data show CDR1 as SGHTA and CDR2 as FQGNSA. The V and J ends lost 4 bases and 0 bases, in that order; junction bases with no gene match: 4. The CDR3 sequence is 16 residues long. The CDR3 DNA sequence: TGTGCCAGCAGCTCCATAGCGGGAACGAACACCGGGGAGCTGTTTTTT. Translation: CASSSIAGTNTGELFF.

This clonotype has only a few counts. This chain links TRBV5-1 with TRBJ1-2, with no clear D. The CDR3 is made up of 13 amino acids. The V end lost 2 bases, the J end lost 3 bases, and 8 bases lay between the germline ends. The germline gives CDR1 SGHRS, CDR2 YFSETQ. CDR3 protein: CASSFREDYGYTF. DNA of the CDR3: TGCGCCAGCAGCTTCCGTGAGGACTATGGCTACACCTTC.

This clonotype occurred many times. This chain uses TRBV27 with TRBJ1-5, with D possibly matching TRBD1 (6 bases). The germline CDR1 and CDR2 sequences are MNHEY and SMNVEV (reference sequence). The CDR3 totals 16 residues. With 5 bases removed from V and 2 bases from J, the gap between germline ends came to 16 bases. The CDR3: CASSPGAGFGNQPQHF. The CDR3 coding sequence is TGTGCCAGCAGTCCAGGGGCAGGGTTTGGCAATCAGCCCCAGCATTTT.

This clonotype has only a few counts. The chain has TRBV7-2 and TRBJ1-5; a possible D gene is TRBD1 (5 bases). The V end lost 7 bases, the J end lost 3 bases, and 19 bases lay between the germline ends. The CDR3 is 16 residues long. Looked up from germline, CDR1 is SGHTA and CDR2 is FQGNSA. The DNA for the CDR3 is TGTGCCAGCACCCCAACCTTCGACAGCTACAATCAGCCCCAGCATTTT. Translation gives CASTPTFDSYNQPQHF.

The chain couples TRBV27 to TRBJ1-2; tentative D call: TRBD1 (5 bases). Between the trimmed V and J ends, which lost 0 bases and 5 bases, there was a span of 13 bases. The CDR3 runs 15 residues. Germline loops: CDR1 MNHEY, CDR2 SMNVEV (reference sequence). CDR3 sequence reads: CASSLSVQGVYGYTF. Here the CDR3 DNA reads TGTGCCAGCAGTTTATCAGTGCAGGGAGTATATGGCTACACCTTC.

The chain couples TRBV20-1 to TRBJ2-5; TRBD2 is a possible D gene (7 bases). The CDR3 totals 15 residues. With 0 bases removed from V and 1 base from J, the gap between germline ends came to 12 bases. Per the germline V gene, CDR1 is DFQATT and CDR2 is SNEGSKA (reference sequence). CDR3 sequence: CSARDPGGPQETQYF. The CDR3 nucleotides read TGCAGTGCTAGAGACCCGGGGGGCCCCCAAGAGACCCAGTACTTC.

This chain connects TRBV29-1 to TRBJ1-5, with D unclear. This CDR3 is 12 amino acids long. The germline V gene has CDR1 SQVTM and CDR2 ANQGSEA. V lost 4 bases and J 3 bases, leaving 7 bases between the germline ends. CDR3 residues: CSVADFNQPQHF. DNA for the CDR3: TGCAGCGTTGCTGACTTCAATCAGCCCCAGCATTTT.

In its sample, this clonotype was seen many times. This chain links TRBV9 with TRBJ1-2; D not resolved. Germline V CDR1 and CDR2: SGDLS, YYNGEE. This CDR3 is built from 14 residues. V was clipped by 0 bases and J by 2 bases, with 8 bases between them. The DNA of the CDR3 is TGTGCCAGCAGCGTAGGCAGTAAAAACTATGGCTACACCTTC. Translation gives CASSVGSKNYGYTF.

This clonotype was seen more than once but under ten times. The CDR3 region has the DNA TGCGCCAGCAGTGGAAATAGTTTCCACGAGCAGTACTTC. Translated: CASSGNSFHEQYF. This chain uses TRBV10-2 with TRBJ2-7; D ambiguous. Deletions cut 4 bases from V and 5 bases from J, with 12 bases between. CDR3 length: 13 residues. Germline lookup yields CDR1 WSHSY and CDR2 SAAADI.

This clonotype has more than one count but fewer than ten. The rearrangement joins TRBV4-1 to TRBJ2-2; D call uncertain. The CDR3 has 19 residues. Deletions cut 0 bases from V and 1 base from J, with 18 bases between. Germline loops: CDR1 MGHRA, CDR2 YSYEKL. The CDR3 nucleotides are TGCGCCAGCAGCCAAGATCTTGTCGGGCAAGCTGAGAACACCGGGGAGCTGTTTTTT. This translates into CASSQDLVGQAENTGELFF.

The gene calls are TRBV4-3 and TRBJ1-2, with D perhaps TRBD1 (6 bases). Germline loops: CDR1 LGHNA, CDR2 YSLEER. The CDR3 contains 14 residues. V was clipped by 1 base and J by 8 bases, with 14 bases between them. CDR3 loop: CASSQVHRDGGYTF. The CDR3 region has the DNA TGCGCCAGCAGCCAAGTTCACAGGGATGGGGGCTACACCTTC.

This clonotype showed up many times. The J gene is TRBJ2-7, the V gene TRBV7-9; 8 bases align to TRBD1. Losses at the gene ends were 6 bases for V and 0 bases for J; bases not matched to a gene: 4. This CDR3 is 14 amino acids long. CDR1 and CDR2 (germline): SEHNR, FQNEAQ (reference sequence). CDR3 in DNA: TGTGCCAGCAGTCCCGACAGGGGCTCCTACGAGCAGTACTTC. Translated: CASSPDRGSYEQYF. The full variable domain, its missing parts supplied by reference TRBV7-9 and TRBJ2-7, is DTGVSQNPRHKITKRGQNVTFRCDPISEHNRLYWYRQTLGQGPEFLTYFQNEAQLEKSRLLSDRFSAERPKGSFSTLEIQRTEQGDSAMYLCASSPDRGSYEQYFGPGTRLTVT.

This clonotype has at least ten counts. CDR3: CASSFRTGVTDTQYF. CDR3 DNA sequence: TGTGCCAGCAGCTTTCGAACAGGGGTAACAGATACGCAGTATTTT. The rearrangement uses TRBV7-8 and TRBJ2-3, with 7 bases lining up with TRBD1. In germline, CDR1 is SGHVS, CDR2 FQNEAQ. CDR3 length equals 15 residues. The J segment lost 3 bases and the V segment lost 3 bases, leaving 6 bases of the junction unmatched.

This clonotype was detected many times. V gene TRBV7-9 combines with J gene TRBJ1-2; TRBD1 aligns across 10 bases. CDR1 SEHNR and CDR2 FQNEAQ come from the germline V gene (reference sequence). The CDR3 contains 16 residues. Trimming took 4 bases from V and 2 from J; bases not matched to a gene: 7. The CDR3 loop is CASSYGTGERNYGYTF. The DNA for the CDR3 is TGTGCCAGCAGCTACGGGACAGGGGAGAGGAACTATGGCTACACCTTC. The full variable domain, its missing parts supplied by reference TRBV7-9 and TRBJ1-2, is DTGVSQNPRHKITKRGQNVTFRCDPISEHNRLYWYRQTLGQGPEFLTYFQNEAQLEKSRLLSDRFSAERPKGSFSTLEIQRTEQGDSAMYLCASSYGTGERNYGYTFGSGTRLTVV.

The chain links TRBV28 to TRBJ1-2; tentatively, D is TRBD1 (5 bases). Germline V CDR1 and CDR2: MDHEN, SYDVKM. The CDR3 totals 14 residues. Trimming took off 5 bases at V and 3 bases at J, with 13 bases between the two ends. CDR3 amino acids: CASSVFGRDYGYTF. The CDR3 DNA sequence: TGTGCCAGCAGTGTGTTTGGCAGGGACTATGGCTACACCTTC.

This clonotype has more than one count but fewer than ten. J is TRBJ2-3 and V is TRBV20-1; 10 bases map to TRBD2. Trimming removed 6 bases from V and 3 bases from J; junction bases left unmatched: 6. The length of the CDR3 is 14 residues. CDR1 and CDR2 (germline): DFQATT, SNEGSKA (reference sequence). CDR3 DNA: TGCAGTGCAAGGGCTAGCGGGGGTACAGATACGCAGTATTTT. Translating gives CSARASGGTDTQYF.

Only a few counts were recorded for this clonotype. The V and J genes are TRBV28 and TRBJ2-3; D tentatively fits TRBD1 or TRBD2 (6 bases each). CDR1 and CDR2 from the germline V gene are MDHEN and SYDVKM. The CDR3 totals 14 residues. The V gene lost 5 bases and the J gene lost 6 bases, with 15 bases spanning the gap. CDR3 sequence reads: CASSKQGTRDTQYF. For the CDR3, the DNA is TGTGCCAGCAGTAAGCAGGGGACTCGGGATACGCAGTATTTT.

This clonotype has just a few counts. V usage is TRBV3-1 and J usage is TRBJ2-7; D may match TRBD1 or TRBD2 (6 bases each). The CDR3 runs to 14 residues. Trimming took off 5 bases at V and 6 bases at J, with 17 bases between the two ends. The germline V gene has CDR1 LGHDT and CDR2 YNNKEL (reference sequence). CDR3 in amino acids: CASSWGASPSEQYF. CDR3 DNA: TGTGCCAGCAGCTGGGGGGCCAGCCCCTCCGAGCAGTACTTC.